One and the same sample provided the 6 T cell receptor beta chains below, sequenced in a study of control samples from healthy donors and cancer patients. Sequenced by immunoSEQ multiplex PCR; TCRdb stores in-frame clones only, minus some. The sample gives 70,000 or so clones, around 84% of which show up once; approximately 2.9% is in the top ten. Material for sequencing was PBMCs. The receptor source for this set is a woman aged 45-59 years with lung cancer.

This clone has a handful of counts. This rearrangement joins TRBV7-9 to TRBJ2-7, with 11 bases fitting TRBD1. The J segment lost 3 bases and the V segment lost 3 bases, leaving 1 base of the junction unmatched. The CDR3 has 14 amino acids. Germline loops: CDR1 SEHNR, CDR2 FQNEAQ (reference sequence). CDR3 nucleotide sequence: TGTGCCAGCAGCTTTGGGACAGGGGGCTACGAGCAGTACTTC. Translating it yields CASSFGTGGYEQYF.

The count of this clone is one. The gene calls are TRBV7-9 and TRBJ1-3, with D possibly TRBD1 on 5 matching bases. Looked up from germline, CDR1 is SEHNR and CDR2 is FQNEAQ (reference sequence). The CDR3 extends over 14 amino acids. Deletions cut 6 bases from V and 4 bases from J, with 13 bases between. CDR3 sequence: CASREGAGGNTIYF. CDR3 DNA: TGTGCCAGCAGAGAAGGGGCGGGGGGAAACACCATATATTTT.

The chain uses TRBV5-5 and TRBJ2-7; D remains ambiguous. Germline CDR1 SGHKS, CDR2 YYEKEE (reference sequence). The CDR3 covers 13 residues. V dropped 2 bases and J dropped 4 bases, with 10 bases sitting between them. CDR3 DNA sequence: TGTGCCAGCAGCTTTAACATAATTTACGAGCAGTACTTC. Protein sequence: CASSFNIIYEQYF. Complete variable domain (other parts from reference TRBV5-5 and TRBJ2-7): DAGVTQSPTHLIKTRGQQVTLRCSPISGHKSVSWYQQVLGQGPQFIFQYYEKEERGRGNFPDRFSARQFPNYSSELNVNALLLGDSALYLCASSFNIIYEQYFGPGTRLTVT.

The chain uses TRBV7-2 and TRBJ1-2; tentative D call: TRBD1 (6 bases). V lost 5 bases, J lost 0 bases, and 10 bases lay in between. The CDR3 spans 14 residues. Germline values: CDR1 SGHTA, CDR2 FQGNSA. Here the CDR3 DNA reads TGTGCCAGCAGCGCAGACAGGACTAACTATGGCTACACCTTC. Amino acid sequence: CASSADRTNYGYTF.

V and J are TRBV7-8 and TRBJ1-1; 12 positions agree with TRBD1. The CDR3 spans 16 residues. J was trimmed by 0 bases and V by 5 bases; bases with no gene match: 4. CDR1 SGHVS and CDR2 FQNEAQ come from the germline V gene. CDR3 protein: CASSEGTGGLNTEAFF. The DNA for the CDR3 is TGTGCCAGCAGCGAAGGGACAGGGGGCCTGAACACTGAAGCTTTCTTT.

V is TRBV6-6 and J is TRBJ2-1; 13 bases match TRBD2. V was clipped by 8 bases and J by 5 bases; unmatched bases: 3. Per the germline V gene, CDR1 is MNHNY and CDR2 is SVGAGI (reference sequence). This CDR3 has 14 amino acids. The CDR3 protein is CASPGLAGDNEQFF. The DNA for the CDR3 is TGTGCCAGCCCTGGACTAGCGGGGGACAATGAGCAGTTCTTC.